The 8 T cell receptor beta chains below were found in one sample sequenced in a study of vaccination and CD4 T cells after COVID-19. The antigens of these receptors remain unknown. Sample treatment: approximately nine-day PBMC culture with coronavirus spike peptide pools or control peptides (ViraFEST assay). Cultured CD4+ T-cell DNA underwent Oncomine TCR Beta short-read sequencing. TCRdb independently ran MiXCR on the PCR reads; one entry per CDR3 protein. The repertoire consists of under 5,500 distinct CDR3 sequences, with around 20% occurring once and the leading ten covering roughly 20%. Sequenced input: CD4+ T cells from blood, cultured in vitro. All receptors derive from a human donor who had recovered from COVID-19.

This chain connects TRBV7-2 to TRBJ2-5; TRBD2 matches at 7 bases. Germline trimming cut 3 bases from V and 5 bases from J; bases unmatched to any gene: 9. CDR1 is SGHTA, CDR2 FQGNSA, per germline. This CDR3 is 15 amino acids long. The CDR3 loop reads CASSLGGSGYETQYF. The CDR3 DNA sequence: TGTGCCAGCAGCTTGGGGGGGAGCGGGTACGAGACCCAGTACTTC. The full variable domain, rest sourced from reference TRBV7-2 and TRBJ2-5, is GAGVSQSPSNKVTEKGKDVELRCDPISGHTALYWYRQSLGQGLEFLIYFQGNSAPDKSGLPSDRFSAERTGGSVSTLTIQRTQQEDSAVYLCASSLGGSGYETQYFGPGTRLLVL.

This clonotype was seen only a few times. CDR3 protein: CASSLYLEAFF. In nucleotides, the CDR3 is TGTGCCAGCAGCTTATACCTTGAAGCTTTCTTT. The J gene is TRBJ1-1, the V gene TRBV7-2; D unresolved. V gave up 2 bases and J gave up 7 bases, with 5 bases separating them. The V gene's germline CDR1 is SGHTA and CDR2 FQGNSA. The CDR3 runs to 11 residues. The variable domain in full, with the rest retrieved from reference TRBV7-2 and TRBJ1-1, is GAGVSQSPSNKVTEKGKDVELRCDPISGHTALYWYRQSLGQGLEFLIYFQGNSAPDKSGLPSDRFSAERTGGSVSTLTIQRTQQEDSAVYLCASSLYLEAFFGQGTRLTVV.

The J gene is TRBJ1-6, the V gene TRBV12-3 or TRBV12-4, with D unclear. The V gene lost 6 bases and the J gene lost 6 bases, with 9 bases spanning the gap. The CDR3 is made up of 13 amino acids. The CDR3 protein is CASSGLINSPLHF. For the CDR3, the DNA is TGTGCCAGCAGCGGACTGATTAATTCACCCCTCCACTTT.

This clonotype is medium-sized within its sample. The J gene is TRBJ1-2, the V gene TRBV7-9, with a tentative D call TRBD1 (6 bases). The CDR3 totals 13 residues. Trimming removed 11 bases at V and 2 bases at J, with 15 bases between. Germline loops: CDR1 SEHNR, CDR2 FQNEAQ (reference sequence). Written as DNA, the CDR3 is TGTGCCGGTACAGGGACAACAAACTATGGCTACACCTTC. The encoded protein is CAGTGTTNYGYTF.

Only a few counts were recorded for this clonotype. The gene calls are TRBV11-3 and TRBJ2-2; 8 positions agree with TRBD1. Germline V CDR1 and CDR2: SGHNT, YENEEA. CDR3 size: 16 residues. The V segment lost 5 bases and the J segment 4 bases; nucleotides outside the gene matches: 9. The CDR3 reads CASSLLQGAGTGELFF. The CDR3 DNA reads as TGTGCCAGCAGCCTACTTCAGGGGGCGGGCACCGGGGAGCTGTTTTTT.

This clonotype was detected a few times. The rearrangement uses TRBV7-2 and TRBJ2-1; TRBD1 matches at 7 bases. Losses at the gene ends were 7 bases for V and 8 bases for J; bases not matched to a gene: 8. This CDR3 contains 13 residues. Germline loops: CDR1 SGHTA, CDR2 FQGNSA. The CDR3 DNA reads as TGTGCCAGCACCTGGACAGGTTTCGATGAGCAGTTCTTC. Translation gives CASTWTGFDEQFF. The whole variable domain, filled in from reference TRBV7-2 and TRBJ2-1, reads GAGVSQSPSNKVTEKGKDVELRCDPISGHTALYWYRQSLGQGLEFLIYFQGNSAPDKSGLPSDRFSAERTGGSVSTLTIQRTQQEDSAVYLCASTWTGFDEQFFGPGTRLTVL.

This clonotype is labeled as medium-sized. The chain employs TRBV23-1 and TRBJ1-6; weak D call: TRBD1 (6 bases). TRBV23-1 is an open reading frame, and its role is uncertain. The CDR3 covers 13 residues. Trimming left V 6 bases short and J 11 bases short, with 14 bases between. CDR3 sequence (DNA): TGCGCCAGCAGCCGAAGACAGGTTGCACCCCTCCACTTT. As protein: CASSRRQVAPLHF.

CDR3 bases: TGCGCCAGCAGCGCCACAGGCCTTTTGGGCATCGAGCAGTACTTC. Its protein product is CASSATGLLGIEQYF. The chain combines TRBV5-1 with TRBJ2-7, with a tentative D call TRBD1 (5 bases). V was shortened by 4 bases and J by 6 bases, with 20 bases between the two germline ends. The CDR3 has 15 residues. The germline V gene encodes CDR1 SGHRS and CDR2 YFSETQ.